These 5 T cell receptor beta chains originate from one sample sequenced in a study of blood T cells in healthy people across ages. A second PCR of 7 to 11 cycles used a sample-barcoded 5' primer and a J-beta primer mix. TCRdb re-called the 5' RACE reads with MiXCR, one entry per CDR3 protein. The table lists about a million distinct CDR3 sequences, around two fifths of them singletons, with about an eighth in the top ten. Source material: blood. The receptors derive from a man younger than 35 in good health.

This chain connects TRBV14 to TRBJ2-7, with D unresolved. The germline V gene encodes CDR1 SGHDN and CDR2 FVKESK. V shed 0 bases and J shed 7 bases, with 16 bases lying between them. The CDR3 extends over 15 amino acids. The CDR3 here is CASSQDRPRKNEQYF. The CDR3 coding sequence is TGTGCCAGCAGCCAAGATCGGCCCCGAAAAAATGAGCAGTACTTC. The full variable domain, completed using reference TRBV14 and TRBJ2-7, is EAGVTQFPSHSVIEKGQTVTLRCDPISGHDNLYWYRRVMGKEIKFLLHFVKESKQDESGMPNNRFLAERTGGTYSTLKVQPAELEDSGVYFCASSQDRPRKNEQYFGPGTRLTVT.

The chain has TRBV20-1 and TRBJ2-5; D gene unclear. Germline CDR1 is DFQATT and CDR2 is SNEGSKA (reference sequence). The CDR3 totals 14 residues. V lost 3 bases to trimming and J lost 2 bases, with 13 bases between them. This CDR3 reads CSASTPNIQETQYF. The CDR3 coding sequence is TGCAGTGCTAGTACGCCTAACATACAAGAGACCCAGTACTTC.

J is TRBJ1-1 and V is TRBV7-2; D remains unclear. The length of the CDR3 is 18 residues. Germline V gene sequence: CDR1 SGHTA, CDR2 FQGNSA. V was shortened by 1 base and J by 0 bases, with 18 bases between the two germline ends. This CDR3 is CASSLEPPGITVNTEAFF. The CDR3 DNA reads TGTGCCAGCAGCTTAGAGCCCCCGGGAATTACCGTGAACACTGAAGCTTTCTTT.

This clonotype appeared a few times. The chain is built from TRBV6-2 or TRBV6-3 and TRBJ2-1; TRBD2 matches at 14 bases. The V gene's germline CDR1 is MNHEY and CDR2 SVGEGT. V dropped 2 bases and J dropped 8; count of bases not matched to a gene: 11. The CDR3 extends over 18 amino acids. CDR3 region: CASSYNYRTSGGLHEQFF. Here the CDR3 DNA reads TGTGCCAGCAGTTACAACTACCGGACTAGCGGGGGGCTGCATGAGCAGTTCTTC.

The V call is TRBV3-1, the J call TRBJ1-2; possible D gene TRBD1, 5 bases. The CDR3 is 14 amino acids. The V gene lost 3 bases and the J gene lost 4 bases, with 12 bases spanning the gap. Germline V gives CDR1 LGHDT, CDR2 YNNKEL (reference sequence). The CDR3 reads CASSQNTGPYGYTF. The CDR3 DNA is TGTGCCAGCAGCCAGAATACAGGACCCTATGGCTACACCTTC.